This TCR beta chain was identified in a study of blood T cell repertoires in COVID-19. Study information: Some COVID-19 samples were acute and others convalescent; all came from the United States, Italy and Spain. Nucleic acid was either cDNA or gDNA, and it came from T cells, B-cell-depleted T cells, or PBMCs.

This clone was seen only once. Authors' analysis steps: Researchers report that nucleated cell counts were estimated from reference gene primer amplification. Sequencing was performed with immunoSEQ multiplex PCR; in TCRdb, only in-frame clones are kept and a portion is missing. The D gene and trimming were derived from the DNA, and the V and J assignments and clone size from that table. The table records roughly 100,000 clones, about 81% of them present only once. From germline, CDR1 is MNHEY and CDR2 SVGAGI. Trimming pared 10 bases from V and 2 bases from J, leaving 15 bases between. This CDR3 spans 14 amino acids.

V usage is TRBV6-5 and J usage is TRBJ2-1; unclear D gene. The receptor comes from an elderly man with acute or convalescent COVID-19. Specimen: peripheral blood. CDR3 sequence reads: CATRTGLTYNEQFF. The CDR3 DNA reads TGTGCCACCAGAACGGGTTTAACCTACAATGAGCAGTTCTTC.